The clone carrying this T cell receptor beta chain appeared a few times. Its antigen is still unknown. This record belongs to a study of blood T cells in healthy people across ages. Researchers isolated at least 6 million PBMCs per sample. Study-level results: PBMCs left unsorted prevented a conclusive naive versus antigen-experienced comparison.

Per germline, CDR1 SNHLY and CDR2 FYNNEI. Trimming took off 5 bases at V and 4 bases at J, with 15 bases between the two ends. The CDR3 is made up of 15 amino acids. A second PCR, run for about 7 to 11 cycles, used a sample-barcoded 5' primer plus a J-beta primer mix. TCRdb re-derived calls from the 5' RACE reads in MiXCR, one entry per CDR3 protein. The repertoire consists of about 750,000 distinct CDR3 sequences, with roughly 50% occurring once and the leading ten covering about 42%. The chain is built from TRBV2 and TRBJ1-5; D is unclear. Sequencing was performed on blood. The TCR originated in an elderly man in good health. CDR3 in amino acids: CASSQTLGINQPQHF. The DNA for the CDR3 is TGTGCCAGCAGTCAGACCCTAGGGATTAATCAGCCCCAGCATTTT.